Below, one T cell receptor (beta chain) is given with its context. The data stem from a study of OX40 agonist ivuxolimab in advanced cancers. In the study overall: Among those enrolled, mean age was about 62 years (range about 23 to 85) and approximately 83% were male.

Trimming left V 1 base short and J 3 bases short, with 4 bases between. Germline loops: CDR1 SGHAT, CDR2 FQNNGV. The CDR3 loop spans 13 amino acids. The sampling schedule covered blood at baseline, cycle 4 day 1, and cycle 7 day 1. Generated by immunoSEQ multiplex PCR, the TCRdb table keeps only in-frame clones and is missing some. The sample records roughly 22,000 clones, around 85% being singletons. The genes are TRBV11-2 and TRBJ2-1, with unresolved D. The receptor was derived from an adult with an advanced solid tumor such as melanoma, head and neck, liver or kidney cancer. The sample consisted of CD4+ or CD8+ T cells sorted from blood, taken in a trial of the OX40 agonist ivuxolimab. CDR3 sequence (DNA): TGTGCCAGCAGCTTAGGTCACTACAATGAGCAGTTCTTC. Encoded protein: CASSLGHYNEQFF.